This T cell receptor beta chain appears in the sequencing data of a study of cytomegalovirus exposure and HLA in healthy donors. Study-level points and caveats: In a later analysis, TCR association rates varied by HLA locus: DRB1 most, HLA-C fewest. Certain sequence variants were highly shared and formed a cluster, and this cluster was likely a sequencing artifact. Association of a missense DCLRE1C variant with TCR beta V- and J-gene trimming was reported in a later analysis. A later analysis appeared to link common viral pathogens to several of the most significant clusters.

This CDR3 has 16 amino acids. With 1 base clipped from V and 1 base from J, the junction kept 4 bases outside the gene matches. CDR1 and CDR2 from the germline V gene are SGHTA and FQGTGA. Vbeta (60) and Jbeta (13) primers were used in the PCR. Data came from immunoSEQ multiplex PCR; TCRdb stores just in-frame clones and leaves some out. This table holds around 160,000 clones, 80% to 85% found once. As to this clone: No antigen is known for it.

The sequencing sample was made of PBMCs. This chain connects TRBV7-3 to TRBJ2-3; TRBD2 matches at 8 bases. The receptor's source is a human donor in good health. CDR3 residues: CASSLMTAGGTDTQYF. The CDR3 DNA reads TGTGCCAGCAGCTTAATGACAGCGGGGGGCACAGATACGCAGTATTTT.